A single sample gave rise to the 7 T cell receptor beta chains below, sequenced in a study of long-term antiretroviral therapy in people with HIV. Version v3.0 of the immunoSEQ assay was performed at survey level. The assay was immunoSEQ multiplex PCR, and TCRdb's table has in-frame clones only and misses some. Altogether 16,000 or so clones are present, 60% to 85% being singletons, with the ten largest covering about 15%. This sample comprised unsorted PBMCs, obtained 2.1 to 2.2 years before starting antiretroviral therapy. These receptors originate from a man aged 25-45 years with HIV.

The chain uses TRBV6-5 and TRBJ2-3; D possibly corresponds to TRBD2 (6 bases). Germline values: CDR1 MNHEY, CDR2 SVGAGI. The V and J ends lost 0 bases and 2 bases respectively, with 9 bases between them. This CDR3 has 15 residues. For the CDR3, the DNA is TGTGCCAGCAGTTACTCCCGGGACTCCACAGATACGCAGTATTTT. Translation gives CASSYSRDSTDTQYF.

Only a few counts were recorded for this clone. V usage is TRBV30 and J usage is TRBJ1-2, with D unresolved. V was cut by 6 bases and J by 0 bases, with 8 bases left in between. The CDR3 is made up of 12 amino acids. Per germline, CDR1 GTSNPN and CDR2 SVGIG (reference sequence). The CDR3 sequence is CACGVANYGYTF. DNA of the CDR3: TGTGCCTGCGGCGTCGCTAACTATGGCTACACCTTC.

V usage is TRBV6-6 and J usage is TRBJ1-1; no reliable D call. This CDR3 comprises 14 residues. V was pared by 2 bases and J by 1 base, with 8 bases between. The germline V gene encodes CDR1 MNHNY and CDR2 SVGAGI (reference sequence). The CDR3 nucleotides are TGTGCCAGCAGTTACCCCACCGGGAACACTGAAGCTTTCTTT. Amino acid sequence: CASSYPTGNTEAFF.

This chain joins TRBV9 and TRBJ2-1, with 9 bases fitting TRBD2. The J segment lost 7 bases and the V segment lost 0 bases, leaving 2 bases of the junction unmatched. Germline V CDR1 and CDR2: SGDLS, YYNGEE. The CDR3 extends over 14 amino acids. CDR3 sequence reads: CASSVATSGNEQFF. In DNA, the CDR3 is TGTGCCAGCAGCGTAGCTACTAGCGGGAATGAGCAGTTCTTC.

This chain links TRBV28 with TRBJ2-3; 7 bases map to TRBD1. The CDR3 contains 15 residues. Germline loops: CDR1 MDHEN, CDR2 SYDVKM. The V and J ends lost 5 bases and 1 base, in that order; junction bases with no gene match: 6. The CDR3 is CASSPTTGRTDTQYF. Here the CDR3 DNA reads TGTGCCAGCAGTCCAACGACAGGGCGCACAGATACGCAGTATTTT.

By its share, this clone is large. This chain joins TRBV6-6 and TRBJ1-3; D might be TRBD1 (5 bases). This CDR3 is built from 16 residues. Germline V gene sequence: CDR1 MNHNY, CDR2 SVGAGI (reference sequence). Deletions cut 6 bases from V and 0 bases from J, with 15 bases between. CDR3: CASSLRGTDSGNTIYF. In DNA form, the CDR3 reads TGTGCCAGCAGCTTGCGGGGGACCGACTCTGGAAACACCATATATTTT.

The V gene is TRBV5-1, the J gene TRBJ1-4; TRBD1 aligns across 10 bases. CDR1 SGHRS and CDR2 YFSETQ come from the germline V gene. With V trimmed by 4 bases and J by 2 bases, 5 bases remained unmatched. The CDR3 length is 16 residues. CDR3 coding DNA: TGCGCCAGCAGCGCAGACAGGGGGCCTACTAATGAAAAACTGTTTTTT. The encoded protein is CASSADRGPTNEKLFF.